This T cell receptor beta chain was captured by sequencing in a study of human T cells and chemical hapten exposure (dated by TCRdb to about 2021). For the study in its entirety: For sensitization, 2% DPC in acetone was applied to a 2 cm by 2 cm area of upper inner arm skin. The mostly female patient cohort included alopecia areata with under or over 50% scalp involvement, alopecia totalis and alopecia universalis. Throughout the roughly 25-week study period, patients were also given weekly therapeutic DPC doses on the scalp. Patch testing was done on the upper back using Finn chambers containing 0.01% DPC, and results were scored after 6 days according to International Contact Dermatitis Research Group standards. Libraries were combined into a pool for sequencing, and differences in TCR yield between samples came mainly from small differences in library volumes within the pool. This study followed changes in the peripheral blood TCR repertoire in vivo during primary and secondary sensitization of alopecia patients to the hapten diphenylcyclopropenone (DPC). Blood was sampled from patients pre-sensitization (week 0) and at 2, 6 and about 24 weeks after DPC sensitization. Roughly 30 alopecia patients provided blood for TCR sequencing at one to four time points (pre-sensitization, 2, 6 and 24 weeks). The paper as a whole reports these results and caveats: Compared with pre-sensitization or healthy control sets, expanded TCRs formed significantly more large CDR3 similarity clusters, which is consistent with antigen-driven responses. All patients had alopecia, a presumed autoimmune disease, so their immune response might differ from that of healthy individuals. DPC sensitization did not change how many TCRs were above 1 in 1000 frequency, and no evidence was found of alterations in global repertoire structure. Patch test score correlated positively with the number of PT1 expanded TCRs, reaching significance at thresholds 8, 16 and 32 but not at 4. After repeated subsampling, changes were observed in the strength of the expansion versus patch-test correlation and in the threshold at which the correlation became significant.

The time point label for this specimen denotes: pre-sensitization, week 0. The sample's treatment or condition label, in plain terms: therapeutic diphenylcyclopropenone sensitization with weekly scalp DPC. Blood at each patch-test visit was drawn before the patch test was applied. To be eligible, patients had to be aged 18 to 70, diagnosed with alopecia and judged suitable for DPC therapy, while pregnant patients were excluded. Total RNA was extracted from unfractionated whole blood that had been collected in Tempus Blood RNA tubes. The library relied on RACE. These reads were obtained on a NextSeq 500. Library preparation attached unique molecular identifiers to individual cDNA molecules for quantitative, reproducible TCR counting. For every blood RNA sample, sequencing covered both the TCR alpha and TCR beta chains. The authors' analysis ran thus. The median number of TCRs per sample was 95,638, ranging from roughly 20,000 to 690,600. V, J and CDR3 annotation of the TCR reads was performed with the Decombinator software suite. For PS versus PT1 abundance plots, all samples were subsampled to the same number of TCRs (28,000). Expanded TCRs were defined as absent before sensitization and observed at least eight times at the 2-week time point. TCRdb took the public reads, trimmed them with fastp at Q25, ran MiXCR for clone calling and kept in-frame beta chains. Merged by CDR3 protein, the rows form single entries marked with the most common genes and DNA. TCRdb, not the authors, supplied the V and J calls. This sample has approximately 80,000 distinct CDR3 sequences in its table, and around 15% of those were observed once. The leading ten clones occupy 4.6% of the sample.

This clonotype was counted a few times. Its antigen is not yet known. Base qualities are not at hand, and no much larger clone is one base apart. For CDR1 and CDR2, the germline V gene lists SGHRS and YFSETQ. From V the trimming removes 4 bases and from J it removes 4 bases, while the gene matches leave 3 bases of the junction unaccounted for. The CDR3 runs 15 residues from the cysteine to the phenylalanine. Only the CDR3 DNA is retained, 45 bases long and in frame from the first base. The rearrangement joined TRBV5-1 to TRBJ1-5; a stretch of 12 junction bases matches TRBD1. The sequence came from a woman between 45 and 60 years old with alopecia areata. Some clones in this sample may be carry-over from other donors' samples. Material: whole blood, obtained in connection with sensitization to the hapten diphenylcyclopropenone (DPC). At the DNA level, the sequence is TGCGCCAGCAGCAAGGGACAGGGGGCAAATCAGCCCCAGCATTTT. It codes for CASSKGQGANQPQHF.